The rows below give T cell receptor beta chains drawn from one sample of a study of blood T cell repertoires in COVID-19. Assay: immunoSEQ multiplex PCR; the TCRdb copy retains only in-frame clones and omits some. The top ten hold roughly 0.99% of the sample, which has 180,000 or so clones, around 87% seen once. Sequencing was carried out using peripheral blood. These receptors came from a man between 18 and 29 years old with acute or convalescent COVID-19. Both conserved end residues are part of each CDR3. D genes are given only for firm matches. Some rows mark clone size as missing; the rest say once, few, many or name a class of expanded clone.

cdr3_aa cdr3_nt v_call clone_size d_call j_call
CASSQGATSGGIIEQFF TGCGCCAGCAGCCAAGGGGCAACTAGCGGGGGTATCATCGAGCAGTTCTTC TRBV4-1 - TRBD2 TRBJ2-1
CASSQGGQTNYGYTF TGTGCCAGCAGCCAAGGGGGACAAACTAACTATGGCTACACCTTC TRBV3-1/TRBV3-2 - - TRBJ1-2
CASSQGDGPGVNEKLFF TGCGCCAGCAGCCAAGGAGATGGCCCGGGAGTCAATGAAAAACTGTTTTTT TRBV4-1 - - TRBJ1-4
CASSLGTDFNYGYTF TGTGCCAGCAGCTTAGGAACAGATTTTAACTATGGCTACACCTTC TRBV7-9 - - TRBJ1-2
CASSPARLTSNEKLFF TGTGCCAGTTCCCCGGCCCGGCTGACTTCTAATGAAAAACTGTTTTTT TRBV19 - - TRBJ1-4
CAWSVPGGSNYGYTF TGTGCCTGGAGTGTACCGGGGGGCTCGAACTATGGCTACACCTTC TRBV30 - - TRBJ1-2
CASSQEQGTVQAFF TGTGCCAGCAGCCAAGAACAGGGGACAGTTCAAGCTTTCTTT TRBV3-1/TRBV3-2 - TRBD1 TRBJ1-1
CASSQDSAGYGTYGYTF TGCGCCAGCAGCCAAGATTCAGCGGGATACGGGACCTATGGCTACACCTTC TRBV4-1 - - TRBJ1-2
CASSISLLPNTEAFF TGTGCCAGTAGTATATCCCTCCTACCGAACACTGAAGCTTTCTTT TRBV19 - - TRBJ1-1
CASTPRRGEKLFF TGTGCCAGCACCCCCAGACGGGGGGAAAAACTGTTTTTT TRBV12-3/TRBV12-4 - - TRBJ1-4
CASSLVPPTNSATNEKLFF TGTGCCAGCAGCTTAGTCCCTCCGACAAATTCTGCAACTAATGAAAAACTGTTTTTT TRBV11-3 - - TRBJ1-4
CASSLTSGDYEQYF TGTGCCAGCAGCTTGACTAGCGGGGACTACGAGCAGTACTTC TRBV5-8 - TRBD2 TRBJ2-7
CASITTSAYNYGYTF TGTGCCAGCATCACTACCTCAGCCTATAACTATGGCTACACCTTC TRBV28 - - TRBJ1-2
CASSQDTSGVRNRQFF TGTGCCAGCAGCCAAGATACTAGCGGGGTTCGTAATCGGCAGTTCTTC TRBV3-1/TRBV3-2 - TRBD2 TRBJ2-1
CATPGQGSYNEQFF TGTGCCACCCCGGGACAGGGTTCCTACAATGAGCAGTTCTTC TRBV7-9 once TRBD1 TRBJ2-1
CASSHRQDYNYGYTF TGCGCCAGCAGCCACAGACAGGATTACAACTATGGCTACACCTTC TRBV4-1 - - TRBJ1-2
CASSQAQASYEQYF TGCGCCAGCAGCCAAGCCCAGGCCTCCTACGAGCAGTACTTC TRBV4-1 - - TRBJ2-7
CAWQGFGTTGELFF TGTGCCTGGCAGGGTTTTGGAACCACCGGGGAGCTGTTTTTT TRBV30 - - TRBJ2-2
CAIMAAEVSEAFF TGTGCCATCATGGCGGCTGAGGTTTCTGAAGCTTTCTTT TRBV10-3 - - TRBJ1-1
CASSLMLENEKLFF TGTGCCAGCAGCTTAATGTTGGAGAATGAAAAACTGTTTTTT TRBV7-9 once - TRBJ1-4
CASSDWTGGDGYTF TGTGCCAGCAGCGACTGGACAGGGGGCGATGGCTACACCTTC TRBV5-4 - TRBD1 TRBJ1-2
CASSPAVPGNQPQHF TGTGCCAGCAGCCCGGCAGTCCCGGGGAATCAGCCCCAGCATTTT TRBV6-5 - - TRBJ1-5
CASSQDGFYTF TGCGCCAGCAGCCAAGACGGGTTCTACACCTTC TRBV4-1 - - TRBJ1-2
CASSVGYREMGQPQHF TGTGCCAGCAGCGTAGGGTATAGGGAGATGGGTCAGCCCCAGCATTTT TRBV7-2 - - TRBJ1-5
CASSEATGGWNNQPQHF TGTGCCAGCAGTGAAGCAACCGGGGGATGGAACAATCAGCCCCAGCATTTT TRBV6-1 - - TRBJ1-5
CASSEGGANTDTQYF TGTGCCAGCAGTGAGGGGGGGGCCAACACAGATACGCAGTATTTT TRBV11-2 - - TRBJ2-3
CASSIPTGRRGGYTF TGTGCCAGTAGTATACCGACAGGACGTCGCGGTGGCTACACCTTC TRBV19 - - TRBJ1-2
CAWSVRLVDYEQYF TGTGCCTGGAGTGTAAGACTAGTCGACTACGAGCAGTACTTC TRBV30 - - TRBJ2-7
CAWSFGVRGDNEQFF TGTGCCTGGAGTTTCGGGGTCCGCGGGGACAATGAGCAGTTCTTC TRBV30 - - TRBJ2-1
CASSLEDRHNQPQHF TGTGCCAGCAGCTTAGAGGACAGGCACAATCAGCCCCAGCATTTT TRBV7-2 - TRBD1 TRBJ1-5
CASSPSPGTGLSSGANVLTF TGCGCCAGCAGCCCAAGTCCCGGGACAGGGTTGAGCTCTGGGGCCAACGTCCTGACTTTC TRBV4-1 - TRBD1 TRBJ2-6
CASRAIDREHQPQHF TGTGCCAGCAGAGCCATCGACAGGGAGCATCAGCCCCAGCATTTT TRBV6-5 - TRBD1 TRBJ1-5
CASSLGQGYGYTF TGTGCCAGCAGCTTAGGACAGGGCTATGGCTACACCTTC TRBV7-8 - TRBD1 TRBJ1-2
CASSYSRVGTEAFF TGTGCCAGCAGTTACTCCCGGGTGGGCACTGAAGCTTTCTTT TRBV6-6 - - TRBJ1-1
CASSQRQDRPQHF TGCGCCAGCAGCCAGCGACAAGATCGGCCCCAGCATTTT TRBV4-1 - - TRBJ1-5
CASSSGVAGELFF TGTGCCAGCAGTTCAGGGGTGGCCGGGGAGCTGTTTTTT TRBV12-3/TRBV12-4 - - TRBJ2-2
CASRGALSGELFF TGTGCCAGCAGAGGGGCGCTGAGCGGGGAGCTGTTTTTT TRBV6-5 once - TRBJ2-2
CATSRDKRGASFEKLFF TGTGCCACCAGCAGAGATAAGCGGGGCGCAAGCTTTGAAAAACTGTTTTTT TRBV15 once - TRBJ1-4
CASSPALSSYNEQFF TGTGCCAGCAGCCCAGCGCTTAGCTCCTACAATGAGCAGTTCTTC TRBV9 - - TRBJ2-1
CASSSTLGRIGTEAFF TGTGCCAGCAGCTCTACGCTTGGGAGAATAGGCACTGAAGCTTTCTTT TRBV5-6 - - TRBJ1-1
CASSGGTGVTEAFF TGTGCCAGCAGCGGGGGGACAGGGGTAACTGAAGCTTTCTTT TRBV9 - TRBD1 TRBJ1-1
CASSSQGTGGFEKLFF TGCGCCAGCAGCTCCCAGGGGACAGGGGGCTTTGAAAAACTGTTTTTT TRBV5-1 - TRBD1 TRBJ1-4
CASSPQPGQLYGYTF TGTGCCAGCAGCCCCCAACCGGGACAGTTATATGGCTACACCTTC TRBV27 - TRBD1 TRBJ1-2
CASSELRVNTGELFF TGTGCCAGCAGTGAACTCAGGGTAAACACCGGGGAGCTGTTTTTT TRBV2 - - TRBJ2-2
CASSLTGLVSTYNSPLHF TGTGCCAGCAGCTTGACAGGGTTGGTGTCCACCTATAATTCACCCCTCCACTTT TRBV5-5 - - TRBJ1-6
CASSLVVAGGGTDTQYF TGTGCCAGCAGCTTAGTCGTTGCGGGGGGGGGCACAGATACGCAGTATTTT TRBV7-2 - TRBD2 TRBJ2-3
CASGLEPGQGRFVNTEAFF TGTGCTAGTGGTTTGGAACCGGGACAGGGACGCTTCGTGAACACTGAAGCTTTCTTT TRBV12-5 - TRBD1 TRBJ1-1
CASSSTLPSEQYF TGTGCCAGCTCATCTACCCTACCGAGCGAGCAGTACTTC TRBV18 - - TRBJ2-7
CASGMGQGNTEAFF TGTGCTAGTGGAATGGGACAGGGGAACACTGAAGCTTTCTTT TRBV12-5 - TRBD1 TRBJ1-1
CASSLTYLAGGPADTQYF TGTGCCAGCAGCTTAACGTACTTAGCGGGGGGGCCTGCAGATACGCAGTATTTT TRBV7-3 - TRBD2 TRBJ2-3
CASGRDREGTDTQYF TGCGCCAGCGGCCGGGACAGGGAAGGCACAGATACGCAGTATTTT TRBV5-1 - TRBD1 TRBJ2-3
CATSDPGDTEAFF TGTGCCACCAGTGACCCAGGGGACACTGAAGCTTTCTTT TRBV24-1 - - TRBJ1-1
CASSEAEGNYGYTF TGTGCCAGCAGTGAGGCGGAAGGTAACTATGGCTACACCTTC TRBV6-1 - - TRBJ1-2
CASSLLGPAGEGRDTQYF TGTGCCAGCAGTTTATTGGGTCCGGCGGGGGAGGGGAGAGATACGCAGTATTTT TRBV28 - TRBD2 TRBJ2-3